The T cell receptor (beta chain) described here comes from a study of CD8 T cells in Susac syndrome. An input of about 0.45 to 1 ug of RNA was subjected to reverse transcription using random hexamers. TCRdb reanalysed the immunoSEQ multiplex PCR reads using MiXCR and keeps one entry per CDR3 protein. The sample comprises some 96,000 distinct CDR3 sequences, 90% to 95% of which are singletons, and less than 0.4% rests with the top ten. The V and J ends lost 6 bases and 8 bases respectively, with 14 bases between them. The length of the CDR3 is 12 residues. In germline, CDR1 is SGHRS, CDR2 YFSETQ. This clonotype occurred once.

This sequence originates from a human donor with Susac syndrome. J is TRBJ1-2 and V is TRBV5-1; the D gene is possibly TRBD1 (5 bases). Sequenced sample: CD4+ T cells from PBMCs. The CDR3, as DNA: TGCGCCAGCACCGCCACAGGTGACGGCTACACCTTC. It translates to CASTATGDGYTF.